This is a list of T cell receptor beta chains from one sample in a study of CD8 T cells in Susac syndrome. TCRdb fed the immunoSEQ multiplex PCR reads into MiXCR, producing one record per CDR3 protein. The sample has around 190,000 distinct CDR3 sequences; 85% to 95% are singletons. The sequenced sample consisted of CD8+ T cells from PBMCs. The receptors were sampled from a human donor with multiple sclerosis. Both conserved end residues are trimmed from each CDR3.

v_gene: TRBV5-1; len: 13; j_gene: TRBJ2-5; CDR3aa: ASSSYLASQETQY
v_gene: TRBV20-1; len: 11; j_gene: TRBJ2-7; CDR3aa: SARQTGTYEQY
v_gene: TRBV2; len: 13; j_gene: TRBJ2-3; CDR3aa: ASSDLAGVTDTQY
v_gene: TRBV20-1; len: 12; j_gene: TRBJ2-1; CDR3aa: SAGTSGKYNEQF
v_gene: TRBV2; len: 15; j_gene: TRBJ2-5; CDR3aa: ASRGTSGPTRGETQY
v_gene: TRBV9; len: 12; j_gene: TRBJ1-2; CDR3aa: ASSVAEGLLGYT
v_gene: TRBV7-2; len: 11; j_gene: TRBJ2-1; CDR3aa: ASSLSAYNEQF
v_gene: TRBV25-1; len: 10; j_gene: TRBJ2-7; CDR3aa: ASSVTTYEQY
v_gene: TRBV29-1; len: 9; j_gene: TRBJ2-1; CDR3aa: SVEWGNEQF
v_gene: TRBV27; len: 13; j_gene: TRBJ1-5; CDR3aa: ASSPQGFRNQPQH
v_gene: TRBV28; len: 14; j_gene: TRBJ1-1; CDR3aa: ASSFLDRDSNTEAF
v_gene: TRBV7-3; len: 14; j_gene: TRBJ2-1; CDR3aa: ASSPVSGLTYNEQF
v_gene: TRBV2; len: 9; j_gene: TRBJ2-7; CDR3aa: ASTGGNEQY
v_gene: TRBV29-1; len: 9; j_gene: TRBJ1-1; CDR3aa: SVDGTGEAF
v_gene: TRBV2; len: 11; j_gene: TRBJ1-2; CDR3aa: ANLGSGPYGYT
v_gene: TRBV2; len: 13; j_gene: TRBJ2-5; CDR3aa: ASSAGDSSPETQY
v_gene: TRBV29-1; len: 11; j_gene: TRBJ1-1; CDR3aa: SVARDRYTEAF
v_gene: TRBV30; len: 11; j_gene: TRBJ1-1; CDR3aa: AWSGQGPTEAF
v_gene: TRBV13; len: 12; j_gene: TRBJ2-2; CDR3aa: ASSREMNTGELF
v_gene: TRBV7-9; len: 13; j_gene: TRBJ2-1; CDR3aa: ASSLGSLAGDEQF
v_gene: TRBV27; len: 11; j_gene: TRBJ2-1; CDR3aa: ASSLWRDNEQF
v_gene: TRBV10-2; len: 12; j_gene: TRBJ1-5; CDR3aa: ASSQGGYNQPQH
v_gene: TRBV13; len: 12; j_gene: TRBJ1-2; CDR3aa: ASSLNQNNYGYT
v_gene: TRBV28; len: 13; j_gene: TRBJ2-3; CDR3aa: ASSLGQGSTDTQY
v_gene: TRBV29-1; len: 14; j_gene: TRBJ2-7; CDR3aa: SVASGYPHWAHEQY
v_gene: TRBV6-1; len: 12; j_gene: TRBJ2-1; CDR3aa: ASSAGWISYEQF
v_gene: TRBV27; len: 12; j_gene: TRBJ1-2; CDR3aa: ASSLSTGTYGYT